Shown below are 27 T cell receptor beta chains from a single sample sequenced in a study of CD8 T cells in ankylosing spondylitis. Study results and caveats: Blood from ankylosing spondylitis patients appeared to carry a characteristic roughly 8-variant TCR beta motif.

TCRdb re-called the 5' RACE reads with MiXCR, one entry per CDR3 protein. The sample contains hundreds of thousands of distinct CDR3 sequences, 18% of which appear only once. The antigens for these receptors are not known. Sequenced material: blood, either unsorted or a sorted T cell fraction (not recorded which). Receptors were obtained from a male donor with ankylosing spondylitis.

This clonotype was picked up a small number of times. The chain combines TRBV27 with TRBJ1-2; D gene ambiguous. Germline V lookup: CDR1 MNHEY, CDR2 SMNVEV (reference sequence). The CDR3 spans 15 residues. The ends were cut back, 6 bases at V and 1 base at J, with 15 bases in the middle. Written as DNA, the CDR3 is TGTGCCAGCAGATACTCCTGGGATCATAACTATGGCTACACCTTC. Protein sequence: CASRYSWDHNYGYTF.

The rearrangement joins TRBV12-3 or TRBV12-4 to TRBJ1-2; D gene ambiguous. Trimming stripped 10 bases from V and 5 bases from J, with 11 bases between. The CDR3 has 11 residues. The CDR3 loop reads CATTFSYGYTF. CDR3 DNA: TGTGCCACCACCTTCTCTTATGGCTACACCTTC.

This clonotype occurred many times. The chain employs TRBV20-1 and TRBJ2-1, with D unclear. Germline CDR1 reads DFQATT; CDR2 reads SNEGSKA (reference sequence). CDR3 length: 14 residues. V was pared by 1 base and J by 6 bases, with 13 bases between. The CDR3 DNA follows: TGCAGTGCTAGAGGACGGCCGGTGGTCAATGAGCAGTTCTTC. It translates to CSARGRPVVNEQFF.

The CDR3 nucleotides read TGTGCCAGCAGTTCGATAGCGGGAGGCACAGATACGCAGTATTTT. Encoded protein: CASSSIAGGTDTQYF. The chain has TRBV7-8 and TRBJ2-3; TRBD2 matches 9 bases. Germline CDR1 reads SGHVS; CDR2 reads FQNEAQ. The V segment lost 6 bases and the J segment 1 base; nucleotides outside the gene matches: 5. The CDR3 has 15 amino acids.

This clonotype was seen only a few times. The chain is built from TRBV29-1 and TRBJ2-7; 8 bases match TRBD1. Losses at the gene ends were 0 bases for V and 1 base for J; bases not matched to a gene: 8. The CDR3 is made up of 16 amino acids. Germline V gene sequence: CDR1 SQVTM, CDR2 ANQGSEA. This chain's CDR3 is CSVEDGPGGRSYEQYF. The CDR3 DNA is TGCAGCGTTGAAGATGGGCCAGGGGGCCGGTCCTACGAGCAGTACTTC.

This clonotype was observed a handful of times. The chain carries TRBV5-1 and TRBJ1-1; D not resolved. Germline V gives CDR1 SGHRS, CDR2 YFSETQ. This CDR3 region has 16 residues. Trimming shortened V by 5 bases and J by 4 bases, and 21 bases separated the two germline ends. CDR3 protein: CASSHGAVSIFTEAFF. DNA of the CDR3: TGCGCCAGCAGTCATGGCGCGGTCAGCATTTTCACTGAAGCTTTCTTT.

The CDR3 is CASSDHHTELQETQYF. The DNA for the CDR3 is TGTGCCAGCAGTGATCATCACACAGAATTACAAGAGACCCAGTACTTC. The chain uses TRBV25-1 and TRBJ2-5; D unresolved. Looked up from germline, CDR1 is MGHDK and CDR2 is SYGVNS. V was cut by 3 bases and J by 2 bases, with 16 bases left in between. This CDR3 is 16 amino acids long. The whole variable domain, filled in from reference TRBV25-1 and TRBJ2-5, reads EADIYQTPRYLVIGTGKKITLECSQTMGHDKMYWYQQDPGMELHLIHYSYGVNSTEKGDLSSESTVSRIRTEHFPLTLESARPSHTSQYLCASSDHHTELQETQYFGPGTRLLVL.

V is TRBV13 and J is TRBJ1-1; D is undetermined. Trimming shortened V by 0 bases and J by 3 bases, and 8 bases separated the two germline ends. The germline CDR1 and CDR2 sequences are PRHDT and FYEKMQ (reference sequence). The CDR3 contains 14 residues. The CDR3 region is CASSLGRGHTEAFF. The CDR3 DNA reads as TGTGCCAGCAGCTTAGGGCGGGGTCACACTGAAGCTTTCTTT.

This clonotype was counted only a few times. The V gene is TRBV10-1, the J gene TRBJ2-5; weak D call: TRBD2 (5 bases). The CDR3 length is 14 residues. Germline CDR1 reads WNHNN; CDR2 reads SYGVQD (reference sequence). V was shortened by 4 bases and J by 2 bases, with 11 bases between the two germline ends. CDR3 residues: CASSVDGVQETQYF. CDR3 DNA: TGCGCCAGCAGTGTTGACGGGGTTCAAGAGACCCAGTACTTC.

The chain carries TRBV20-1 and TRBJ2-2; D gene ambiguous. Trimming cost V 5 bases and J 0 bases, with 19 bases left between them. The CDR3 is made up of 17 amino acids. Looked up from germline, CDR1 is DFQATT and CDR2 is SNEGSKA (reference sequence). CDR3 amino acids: CSARTTRAPANTGELFF. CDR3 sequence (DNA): TGCAGTGCTCGCACGACCCGAGCACCCGCGAACACCGGGGAGCTGTTTTTT.

CDR3 nucleotides: TGTGCCAGCAGCCAAGATGGGGACAGGTTAATTAACTATGGCTACACCTTC. It codes for CASSQDGDRLINYGYTF. The chain couples TRBV4-2 to TRBJ1-2, with 8 bases that match TRBD1. Germline V CDR1 and CDR2: LGHNA, YNFKEQ. This CDR3 has 17 amino acids. V lost 0 bases to trimming and J lost 1 base; unmatched junction nucleotides: 7.

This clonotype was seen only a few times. The CDR3 loop is CSARSRLAGGPKVGELFF. The CDR3 DNA is TGCAGTGCTCGGTCCCGGCTAGCGGGGGGGCCTAAGGTCGGGGAGCTGTTTTTT. V gene TRBV20-1 combines with J gene TRBJ2-2, with 12 bases aligning to TRBD2. Unmatched junction bases numbered 17, after V lost 5 bases and J lost 7 bases. The CDR3 spans 18 residues. CDR1 is DFQATT and CDR2 is SNEGSKA in the germline V gene (reference sequence).

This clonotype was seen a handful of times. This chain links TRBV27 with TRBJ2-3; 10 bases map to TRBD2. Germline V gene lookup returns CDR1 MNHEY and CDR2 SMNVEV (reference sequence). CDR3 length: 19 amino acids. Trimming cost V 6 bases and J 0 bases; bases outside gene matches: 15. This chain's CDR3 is CASRMGTSAAVSSTDTQYF. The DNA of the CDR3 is TGTGCCAGCAGGATGGGGACTAGCGCTGCAGTCTCGAGCACAGATACGCAGTATTTT.

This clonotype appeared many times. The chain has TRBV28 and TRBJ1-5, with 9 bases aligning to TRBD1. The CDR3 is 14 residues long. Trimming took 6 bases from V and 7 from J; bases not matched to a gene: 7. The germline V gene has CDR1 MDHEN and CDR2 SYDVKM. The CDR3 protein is CASSLGQGHQPQHF. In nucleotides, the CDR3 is TGTGCCAGCAGCCTGGGACAGGGCCACCAGCCCCAGCATTTT.

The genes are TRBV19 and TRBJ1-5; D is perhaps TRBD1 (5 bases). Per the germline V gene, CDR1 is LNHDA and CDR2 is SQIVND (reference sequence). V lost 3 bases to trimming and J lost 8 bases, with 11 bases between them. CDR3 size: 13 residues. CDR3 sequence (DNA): TGTGCCAGTAGTATTCAGGGACCTGAGCCCCAGCATTTT. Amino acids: CASSIQGPEPQHF.

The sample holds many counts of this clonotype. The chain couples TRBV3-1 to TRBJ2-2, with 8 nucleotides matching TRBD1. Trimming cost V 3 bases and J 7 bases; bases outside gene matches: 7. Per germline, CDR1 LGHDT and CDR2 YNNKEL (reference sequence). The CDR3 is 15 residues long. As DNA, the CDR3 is TGTGCCAGCAGCCAGGCGGACAGGGAGGACGGGGAGCTGTTTTTT. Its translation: CASSQADREDGELFF. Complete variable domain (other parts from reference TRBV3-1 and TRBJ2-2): DTAVSQTPKYLVTQMGNDKSIKCEQNLGHDTMYWYKQDSKKFLKIMFSYNNKELIINETVPNRFSPKSPDKAHLNLHINSLELGDSAVYFCASSQADREDGELFFGEGSRLTVL.

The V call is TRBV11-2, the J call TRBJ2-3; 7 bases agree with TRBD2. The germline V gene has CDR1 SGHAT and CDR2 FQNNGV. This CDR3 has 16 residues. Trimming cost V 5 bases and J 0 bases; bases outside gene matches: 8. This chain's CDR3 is CASSPGTIQSTDTQYF. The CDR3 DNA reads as TGTGCCAGCAGCCCTGGGACTATTCAAAGCACAGATACGCAGTATTTT.

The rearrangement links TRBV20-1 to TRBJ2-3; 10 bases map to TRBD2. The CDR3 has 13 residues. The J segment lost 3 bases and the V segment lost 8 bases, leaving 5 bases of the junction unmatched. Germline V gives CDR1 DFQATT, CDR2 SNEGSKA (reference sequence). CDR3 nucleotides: TGCAGTACCCTAGCGGGAGAGACAGATACGCAGTATTTT. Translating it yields CSTLAGETDTQYF.

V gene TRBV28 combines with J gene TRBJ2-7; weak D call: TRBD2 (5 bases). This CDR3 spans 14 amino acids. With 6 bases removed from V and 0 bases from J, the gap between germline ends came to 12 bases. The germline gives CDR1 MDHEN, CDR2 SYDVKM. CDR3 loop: CASRLGLHSYEQYF. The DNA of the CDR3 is TGTGCCAGCAGATTAGGACTCCACTCCTACGAGCAGTACTTC.

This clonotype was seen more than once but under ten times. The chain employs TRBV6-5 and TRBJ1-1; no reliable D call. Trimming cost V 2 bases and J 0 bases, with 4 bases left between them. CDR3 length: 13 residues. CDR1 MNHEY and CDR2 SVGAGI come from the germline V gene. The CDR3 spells CASSYAVNTEAFF. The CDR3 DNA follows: TGTGCCAGCAGTTACGCTGTGAACACTGAAGCTTTCTTT.

Here the CDR3 DNA reads TGCGCCAGCAGTGGGGGAACAGGCTCTAACTATGGCTACACCTTC. Translating gives CASSGGTGSNYGYTF. The J gene is TRBJ1-2, the V gene TRBV10-2, with a possible D match to TRBD1 (5 bases). The V gene lost 4 bases and the J gene lost 0 bases, with 12 bases spanning the gap. Germline CDR1 and CDR2: WSHSY and SAAADI. The CDR3 extends over 15 amino acids.

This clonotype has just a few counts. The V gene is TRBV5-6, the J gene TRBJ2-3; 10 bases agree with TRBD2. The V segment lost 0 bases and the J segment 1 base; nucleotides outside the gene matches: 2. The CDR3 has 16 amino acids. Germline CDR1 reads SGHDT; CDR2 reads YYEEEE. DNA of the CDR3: TGTGCCAGCAGCTTGGGTGGGACTAGCGGCACAGATACGCAGTATTTT. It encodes CASSLGGTSGTDTQYF.

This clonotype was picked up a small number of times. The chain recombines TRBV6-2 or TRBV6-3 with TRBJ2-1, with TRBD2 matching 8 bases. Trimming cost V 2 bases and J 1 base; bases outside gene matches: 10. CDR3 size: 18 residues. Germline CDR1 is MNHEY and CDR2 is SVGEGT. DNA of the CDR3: TGTGCCAGCAGTTACCTAGCGGGCGCGACCCCTTCCTACAATGAGCAGTTCTTC. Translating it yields CASSYLAGATPSYNEQFF.

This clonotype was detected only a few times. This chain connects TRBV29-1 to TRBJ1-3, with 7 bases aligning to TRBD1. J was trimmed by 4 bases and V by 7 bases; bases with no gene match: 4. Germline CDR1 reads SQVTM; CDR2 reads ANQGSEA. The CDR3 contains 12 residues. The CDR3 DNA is TGCAGCGGACAGGGTTACGGAAACACCATATATTTT. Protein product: CSGQGYGNTIYF.

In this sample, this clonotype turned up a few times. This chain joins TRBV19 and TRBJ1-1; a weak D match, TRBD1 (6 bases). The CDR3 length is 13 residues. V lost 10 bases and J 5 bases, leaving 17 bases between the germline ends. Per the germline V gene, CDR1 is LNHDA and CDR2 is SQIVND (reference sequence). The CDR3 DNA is TGTGCCACCCAAGGGGGTATTTGGACTGAAGCTTTCTTT. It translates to CATQGGIWTEAFF.

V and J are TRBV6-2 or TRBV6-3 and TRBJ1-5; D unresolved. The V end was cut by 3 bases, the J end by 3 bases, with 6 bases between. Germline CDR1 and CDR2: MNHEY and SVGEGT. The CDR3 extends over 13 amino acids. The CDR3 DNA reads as TGTGCCAGCAGTTATCAGGACAATCAGCCCCAGCATTTT. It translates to CASSYQDNQPQHF.

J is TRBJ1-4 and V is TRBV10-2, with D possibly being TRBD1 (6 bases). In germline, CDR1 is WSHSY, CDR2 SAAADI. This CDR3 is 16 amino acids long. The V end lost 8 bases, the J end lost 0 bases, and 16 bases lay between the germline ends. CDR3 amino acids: CASGVQGFATNEKLFF. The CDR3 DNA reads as TGCGCCAGCGGAGTACAGGGTTTCGCAACTAATGAAAAACTGTTTTTT.